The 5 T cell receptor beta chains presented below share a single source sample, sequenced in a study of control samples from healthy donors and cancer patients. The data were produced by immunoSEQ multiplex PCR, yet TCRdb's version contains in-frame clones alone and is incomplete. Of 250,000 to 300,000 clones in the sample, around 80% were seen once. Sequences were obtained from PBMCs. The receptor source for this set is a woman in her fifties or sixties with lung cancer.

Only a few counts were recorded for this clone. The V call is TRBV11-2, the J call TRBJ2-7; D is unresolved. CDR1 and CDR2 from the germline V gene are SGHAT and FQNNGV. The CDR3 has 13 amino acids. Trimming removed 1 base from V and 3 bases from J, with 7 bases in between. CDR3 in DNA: TGTGCCAGCAGCTTAGTTGGGGTCTACGAGCAGTACTTC. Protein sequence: CASSLVGVYEQYF.

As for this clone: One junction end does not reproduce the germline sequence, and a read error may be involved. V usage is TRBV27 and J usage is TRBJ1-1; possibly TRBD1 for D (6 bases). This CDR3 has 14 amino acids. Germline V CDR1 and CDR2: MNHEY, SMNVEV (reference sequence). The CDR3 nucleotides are TGTGCCAGCAGTCTATCAGGGGCCCACACTGAAGCTTTCTTT. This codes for CASSLSGAHTEAFF.

CDR3 sequence reads: CASSPGGLTDTQYF. Written as DNA, the CDR3 is TGTGCCAGCAGCCCCGGCGGCCTCACAGATACGCAGTATTTT. The J gene is TRBJ2-3, the V gene TRBV6-5, with D hard to call. Germline-derived CDR1 and CDR2 are MNHEY and SVGAGI. The CDR3 loop spans 14 amino acids. V was clipped by 6 bases and J by 2 bases, with 12 bases between them.

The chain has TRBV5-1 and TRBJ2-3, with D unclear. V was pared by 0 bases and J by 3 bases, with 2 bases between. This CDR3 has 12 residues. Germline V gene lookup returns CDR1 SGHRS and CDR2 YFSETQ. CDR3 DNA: TGCGCCAGCAGCTTGGAGACAGATACGCAGTATTTT. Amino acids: CASSLETDTQYF. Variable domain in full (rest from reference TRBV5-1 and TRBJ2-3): KAGVTQTPRYLIKTRGQQVTLSCSPISGHRSVSWYQQTPGQGLQFLFEYFSETQRNKGNFPGRFSGRQFSNSRSEMNVSTLELGDSALYLCASSLETDTQYFGPGTRLTVL.

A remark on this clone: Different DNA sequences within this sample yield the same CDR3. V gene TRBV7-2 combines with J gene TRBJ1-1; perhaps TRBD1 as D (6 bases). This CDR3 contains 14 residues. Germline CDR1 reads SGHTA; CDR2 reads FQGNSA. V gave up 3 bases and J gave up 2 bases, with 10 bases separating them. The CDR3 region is CASSFGQSNTEAFF. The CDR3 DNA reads TGTGCCAGCAGCTTCGGACAGTCAAACACTGAAGCTTTCTTT.